This TCR beta chain derives from a study of cytomegalovirus exposure and HLA in healthy donors. The study's findings and limits: Previously analyzed data showed that most TCR beta V segments were productive at a frequency of about 90% or about 30%.

The CDR3 spans 15 residues. J was trimmed by 7 bases and V by 5 bases; bases with no gene match: 9. CDR1 and CDR2 (germline): SGHTA, FQGNSA. Vbeta (60) and Jbeta (13) primers were used in the PCR. Produced via immunoSEQ multiplex PCR; TCRdb's table is partial and in-frame only. The data contain some 87,000 clones, roughly 84% of them singletons. This clone has a handful of counts. Its target is unknown. Sequencing was performed on PBMCs. The V gene is TRBV7-2, the J gene TRBJ2-1; 9 positions match TRBD2. The receptor was derived from a man younger than 40 in good health and CMV-seronegative. CDR3: CASSLLAGGANEQFF. CDR3 nucleotide sequence: TGTGCCAGCAGCCTCCTTGCGGGGGGGGCTAATGAGCAGTTCTTC.